This T cell receptor (beta chain) is drawn from a study of liver allograft versus peripheral blood T cells. Background on the study: Repertoires of T cell receptors in transplanted livers were compared with recipients' peripheral blood repertoires. Study-wide results and limits: Intragraft T cell receptor repertoires of liver allografts were reported to differ from peripheral blood repertoires.

Relative to its sample, this clonotype is medium-sized. Its cognate antigen is unknown. TCRdb reprocessed the reads with MiXCR, giving one entry per CDR3 protein. The data show about 9,100 distinct CDR3 sequences, about a fifth seen once. The sequence was obtained from a human patient who had a liver transplant. Some T cells may be supplied by the graft donor.

CDR3 protein: CSARRGIGTDTQYF. The CDR3 nucleotides read TGCAGCGCAAGGCGCGGAATTGGCACAGATACGCAGTATTTT. V gene TRBV29-1 combines with J gene TRBJ2-3; D gene ambiguous. Germline loops: CDR1 SQVTM, CDR2 ANQGSEA. The length of the CDR3 is 14 residues. Trimming pared 7 bases from V and 1 base from J, leaving 15 bases between.